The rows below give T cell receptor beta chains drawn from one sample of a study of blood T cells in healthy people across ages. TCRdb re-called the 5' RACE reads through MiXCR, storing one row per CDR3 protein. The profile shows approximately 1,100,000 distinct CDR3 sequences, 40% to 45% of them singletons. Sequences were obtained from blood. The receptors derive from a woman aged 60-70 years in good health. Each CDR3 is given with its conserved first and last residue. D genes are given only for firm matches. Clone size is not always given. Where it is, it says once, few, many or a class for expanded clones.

cdr3_aa: CSARETVEQFF
cdr3_nt: TGCAGCGCCAGGGAGACGGTTGAGCAGTTCTTC
j_call: TRBJ2-1
clone_size: few
d_call: .
v_call: TRBV29-1
cdr3_length: 11

cdr3_aa: CASRRPGQGYNEQFF
cdr3_nt: TGTGCCAGCAGACGACCGGGACAGGGTTACAATGAGCAGTTCTTC
j_call: TRBJ2-1
clone_size: .
d_call: TRBD1
v_call: TRBV28
cdr3_length: 15

cdr3_aa: CASSQVFRWEQFF
cdr3_nt: TGCGCCAGCAGCCAAGTATTCAGATGGGAGCAGTTCTTC
j_call: TRBJ2-1
clone_size: .
d_call: .
v_call: TRBV4-1
cdr3_length: 13

cdr3_aa: CASTDLYEQYF
cdr3_nt: TGTGCCAGCACGGATCTCTACGAGCAGTACTTC
j_call: TRBJ2-7
clone_size: few
d_call: .
v_call: TRBV3-1
cdr3_length: 11

cdr3_aa: CASKPGPLSDYEQFF
cdr3_nt: TGTGCCAGCAAGCCGGGACCCCTTTCGGACTACGAGCAGTTCTTC
j_call: TRBJ2-1
clone_size: .
d_call: .
v_call: TRBV27
cdr3_length: 15

cdr3_aa: CASSQEILGTSGSQETQYF
cdr3_nt: TGTGCCAGCAGCCAAGAAATCCTTGGGACTAGCGGGAGTCAAGAGACCCAGTACTTC
j_call: TRBJ2-5
clone_size: .
d_call: TRBD2
v_call: TRBV3-1
cdr3_length: 19

cdr3_aa: CASSGGVGEQYF
cdr3_nt: TGTGCCAGCAGTGGGGGGGTCGGCGAGCAGTACTTC
j_call: TRBJ2-7
clone_size: few
d_call: TRBD2
v_call: TRBV27
cdr3_length: 12

cdr3_aa: CATSRGRTARYNEQFF
cdr3_nt: TGTGCCACCAGCAGGGGGAGGACAGCTCGATACAATGAGCAGTTCTTC
j_call: TRBJ2-1
clone_size: once
d_call: .
v_call: TRBV15
cdr3_length: 16

cdr3_aa: CASRRTGRYGYTF
cdr3_nt: TGTGCCAGCAGGAGGACAGGTCGCTATGGCTACACCTTC
j_call: TRBJ1-2
clone_size: .
d_call: TRBD1
v_call: TRBV6-1
cdr3_length: 13

cdr3_aa: CASSPTGLAGGSDTQYF
cdr3_nt: TGTGCCAGCAGCCCTACAGGACTAGCGGGAGGCTCAGATACGCAGTATTTT
j_call: TRBJ2-3
clone_size: .
d_call: TRBD2
v_call: TRBV6-1
cdr3_length: 17

cdr3_aa: CATGLLHEQYF
cdr3_nt: TGTGCCACCGGACTACTTCACGAGCAGTACTTC
j_call: TRBJ2-7
clone_size: many
d_call: .
v_call: TRBV27
cdr3_length: 11

cdr3_aa: CASSQGTGLFF
cdr3_nt: TGTGCCAGCAGCCAAGGGACAGGTTTGTTTTTT
j_call: TRBJ1-4
clone_size: .
d_call: TRBD1
v_call: TRBV7-8
cdr3_length: 11

cdr3_aa: CASSLTSGRSTYEQYF
cdr3_nt: TGTGCCAGCAGTCTGACTAGCGGGAGAAGCACATACGAGCAGTACTTC
j_call: TRBJ2-7
clone_size: .
d_call: TRBD2
v_call: TRBV6-1
cdr3_length: 16

cdr3_aa: CAISPTGGDTEAFF
cdr3_nt: TGTGCCATCAGCCCCACAGGGGGAGACACTGAAGCTTTCTTT
j_call: TRBJ1-1
clone_size: few
d_call: TRBD1
v_call: TRBV10-3
cdr3_length: 14

cdr3_aa: CSARGGTRETQYF
cdr3_nt: TGCAGTGCTAGAGGGGGGACGAGAGAGACCCAGTACTTC
j_call: TRBJ2-5
clone_size: .
d_call: .
v_call: TRBV20-1
cdr3_length: 13

cdr3_aa: CSATPLGPNTGELFF
cdr3_nt: TGCAGCGCTACTCCGTTAGGACCGAACACCGGGGAGCTGTTTTTT
j_call: TRBJ2-2
clone_size: few
d_call: .
v_call: TRBV29-1
cdr3_length: 15

cdr3_aa: CASSLKGGRAGNTGELFF
cdr3_nt: TGTGCCAGCAGTTTGAAAGGCGGGAGGGCCGGGAACACCGGGGAGCTGTTTTTT
j_call: TRBJ2-2
clone_size: .
d_call: TRBD2
v_call: TRBV12-3/TRBV12-4
cdr3_length: 18

cdr3_aa: CSASPGWGNSPLHF
cdr3_nt: TGCAGTGCTAGTCCAGGATGGGGGAATTCACCCCTCCACTTT
j_call: TRBJ1-6
clone_size: few
d_call: .
v_call: TRBV20-1
cdr3_length: 14

cdr3_aa: CSANRDAGNQPQHF
cdr3_nt: TGCAGTGCTAACAGGGACGCCGGCAATCAGCCCCAGCATTTT
j_call: TRBJ1-5
clone_size: many
d_call: .
v_call: TRBV20-1
cdr3_length: 14

cdr3_aa: CSVDSETQYF
cdr3_nt: TGCAGCGTTGATTCGGAGACCCAGTACTTC
j_call: TRBJ2-5
clone_size: .
d_call: .
v_call: TRBV29-1
cdr3_length: 10

cdr3_aa: CASRYWELDTEAFF
cdr3_nt: TGCGCCAGCAGGTACTGGGAGTTGGACACTGAAGCTTTCTTT
j_call: TRBJ1-1
clone_size: .
d_call: .
v_call: TRBV5-1
cdr3_length: 14

cdr3_aa: CASSYSAGSEAFF
cdr3_nt: TGTGCCAGCAGTTACTCGGCGGGATCTGAAGCTTTCTTT
j_call: TRBJ1-1
clone_size: .
d_call: .
v_call: TRBV6-2/TRBV6-3
cdr3_length: 13

cdr3_aa: CASTRQGAYNEQFF
cdr3_nt: TGTGCCAGCACCCGACAGGGGGCTTATAATGAGCAGTTCTTC
j_call: TRBJ2-1
clone_size: .
d_call: TRBD1
v_call: TRBV6-2/TRBV6-3
cdr3_length: 14